This TCR beta chain was found in a study of cytomegalovirus exposure and HLA in healthy donors. The CDR3 loop spans 15 amino acids. Per germline, CDR1 LNHDA and CDR2 SQIVND (reference sequence). V was pared by 6 bases and J by 4 bases, with 9 bases of the junction left unmatched. The study ran its PCR with 60 Vbeta and 13 Jbeta primers. Here immunoSEQ multiplex PCR was the method, and the copy in TCRdb shows in-frame clones only, minus some. Among around 190,000 clones listed, roughly 80% were seen once. Sequenced input: PBMCs. The clonotype originates from a woman aged 25 to 45 in good health and CMV-seropositive. V and J are TRBV19 and TRBJ1-1; 9 bases are a match to TRBD1. The DNA of the CDR3 is TGTGCCAGTAGACCGGGACAGGGTCTGGGCACTGAAGCTTTCTTT. This sequence encodes CASRPGQGLGTEAFF.